This TCR beta chain was found in a study of blood T cell repertoires in COVID-19. The junction had 7 bases not matched to a gene; V was cut back by 2 bases and J by 0 bases. The CDR3 spans 19 residues. Germline lookup yields CDR1 MNHEY and CDR2 SMNVEV (reference sequence). This clone has just one count. Data came from immunoSEQ multiplex PCR; TCRdb stores just in-frame clones and leaves some out. Of 65,000 to 85,000 clones in the sample, approximately 87% were seen once. This TCR was recovered from a human donor in a cohort sampled during active COVID-19. The rearrangement links TRBV27 to TRBJ2-7; 16 bases map to TRBD2. The sequenced sample was peripheral blood. CDR3 region: CASSLRGTSGRAPSYEQYF. CDR3 DNA sequence: TGTGCCAGCAGTTTAAGGGGGACTAGCGGGAGGGCCCCCTCCTACGAGCAGTACTTC.